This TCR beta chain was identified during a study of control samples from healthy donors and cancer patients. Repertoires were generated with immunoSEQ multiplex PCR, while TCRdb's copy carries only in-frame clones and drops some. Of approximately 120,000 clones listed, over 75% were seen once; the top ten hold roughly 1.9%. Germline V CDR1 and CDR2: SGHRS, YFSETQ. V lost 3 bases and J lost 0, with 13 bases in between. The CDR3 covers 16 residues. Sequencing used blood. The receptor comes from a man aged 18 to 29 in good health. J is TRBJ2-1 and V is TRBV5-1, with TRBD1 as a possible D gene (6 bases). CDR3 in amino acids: CASSSRDTLSYNEQFF. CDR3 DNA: TGCGCCAGCAGCTCTCGGGACACCCTCTCCTACAATGAGCAGTTCTTC.